The entry below describes one TCR beta chain. Its antigen is still unknown. The table came from immunoSEQ multiplex PCR; TCRdb's copy has only in-frame clones and leaves some out. The repertoire holds 130,000 or so clones, with under 90% as singletons. This entry comes from a study of cytomegalovirus exposure and HLA in healthy donors. Study-level findings and limits: Researchers reported that a few CMV-associated chains were confirmed in vitro as CMV antigen-specific. The study flagged roughly 150 TCR beta chains as cytomegalovirus-associated.

The donors were part of the validation cohort of around 110 subjects. That cohort was separate from the first cohort, which comprised 666 subjects. The CDR3 spans 17 residues. The V gene lost 0 bases and the J gene lost 1 base, with 13 bases spanning the gap. Germline CDR1 is SEHNR and CDR2 is FQNEAQ (reference sequence). The TCR sequence derives from a man under 40 in good health and CMV-seronegative. Sequencing used PBMCs. The J gene is TRBJ2-4, the V gene TRBV7-9, with D possibly matching TRBD2 (6 bases). CDR3 region: CASSLAREGVAKNIQYF. CDR3 nucleotides: TGTGCCAGCAGCTTAGCGCGGGAAGGGGTTGCCAAAAACATTCAGTACTTC.